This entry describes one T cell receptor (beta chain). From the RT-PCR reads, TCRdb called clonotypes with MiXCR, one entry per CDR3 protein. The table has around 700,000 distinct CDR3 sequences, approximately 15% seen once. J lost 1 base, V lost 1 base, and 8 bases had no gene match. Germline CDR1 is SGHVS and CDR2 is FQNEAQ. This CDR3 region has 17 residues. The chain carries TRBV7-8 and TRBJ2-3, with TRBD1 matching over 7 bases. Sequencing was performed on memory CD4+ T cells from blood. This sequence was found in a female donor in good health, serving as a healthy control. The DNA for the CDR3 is TGTGCCAGCAGCTTAGTAGGGGGCTTGAGTGGCACAGATACGCAGTATTTT. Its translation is CASSLVGGLSGTDTQYF.